These 11 T cell receptor beta chains were all obtained from the same sample, sequenced in a study of cytomegalovirus exposure and HLA in healthy donors. Both 60 Vbeta primers and 13 Jbeta primers went into the PCR. Clones were read by immunoSEQ multiplex PCR, and TCRdb kept only the in-frame ones, dropping some. The top ten clones hold 2.8% of a sample with over 150,000 clones, about three quarters of them seen once. Sequencing was performed on PBMCs. The source is a woman aged 25 to 39 in good health and CMV-seronegative.

As regards this clone: Other DNA variants within this sample encode the same CDR3. The chain employs TRBV4-2 and TRBJ2-5, with TRBD1 matching 10 bases. This CDR3 has 14 amino acids. Trimming removed 5 bases from V and 7 bases from J; junction bases left unmatched: 7. From germline, CDR1 is LGHNA and CDR2 YNFKEQ. The chain's CDR3 is CASSWTGGGMTQYF. CDR3 DNA sequence: TGTGCCAGCAGCTGGACAGGGGGGGGAATGACCCAGTACTTC.

This chain joins TRBV7-7 and TRBJ2-7; D possibly corresponds to TRBD1 (6 bases). The CDR3 covers 17 residues. The V gene's germline CDR1 is SSHAT and CDR2 FNYEAQ (reference sequence). V was pared by 4 bases and J by 0 bases, with 19 bases between. The chain's CDR3 is CASSSSTGTRSSYEQYF. DNA for the CDR3: TGTGCCAGCAGCTCCTCCACCGGGACAAGGAGCTCCTACGAGCAGTACTTC.

The rearrangement joins TRBV4-1 to TRBJ1-1; 9 positions match TRBD1. Germline CDR1 and CDR2: MGHRA and YSYEKL. The CDR3 has 14 amino acids. V dropped 4 bases and J dropped 6; count of bases not matched to a gene: 6. The CDR3 DNA is TGCGCCAGCAGCCTTCAAACAGGGGGCTCTGAAGCTTTCTTT. Protein: CASSLQTGGSEAFF.

CDR3 nucleotide sequence: TGCGCCAGCAGCCAAAACAGGGCAGGCAACACCGGGGAGCTGTTTTTT. Translating it yields CASSQNRAGNTGELFF. The rearrangement joins TRBV4-3 to TRBJ2-2; the D gene is possibly TRBD1 (6 bases). CDR1 is LGHNA and CDR2 is YSLEER in the germline V gene. V shed 2 bases and J shed 2 bases, with 12 bases lying between them. This CDR3 has 16 residues.

In regard to this clone: This CDR3 is also generated by other DNA sequences in the sample. The J gene is TRBJ2-1, the V gene TRBV7-3; 7 nucleotides line up with TRBD2. The germline V gene encodes CDR1 SGHTA and CDR2 FQGTGA. The CDR3 is 14 residues long. V dropped 3 bases and J dropped 1; count of bases not matched to a gene: 0. CDR3 sequence: CASSLGGSYNEQFF. The CDR3 DNA reads TGTGCCAGCAGCTTGGGGGGGTCCTACAATGAGCAGTTCTTC.

The chain links TRBV7-6 to TRBJ1-6, with a possible D match to TRBD1 (5 bases). This CDR3 is 17 amino acids long. Germline loops: CDR1 SGHVS, CDR2 FNYEAQ. V lost 5 bases to trimming and J lost 3 bases, with 17 bases between them. The CDR3 is CASSRRPPDNYNSPLHF. The CDR3 DNA sequence: TGTGCCAGCAGCAGACGGCCCCCGGACAACTATAATTCACCCCTCCACTTT.

This clone has just a few counts. In nucleotides, the CDR3 is TGTGCCAGCGGCCGCGGCTCATCCTACAATGAGCAGTTCTTC. Protein: CASGRGSSYNEQFF. The chain recombines TRBV6-1 with TRBJ2-1, with D unresolved. CDR3 length equals 14 residues. CDR1 is MNHNS and CDR2 is SASEGT in the germline V gene. Trimming pared 8 bases from V and 1 base from J, leaving 12 bases between.

This rearrangement joins TRBV7-9 to TRBJ2-5; no firm D call. The CDR3 covers 13 residues. The ends were cut back, 6 bases at V and 1 base at J, with 9 bases in the middle. The germline gives CDR1 SEHNR, CDR2 FQNEAQ (reference sequence). The CDR3 DNA sequence: TGTGCCAGCAGTTTCACAACCCAAGAGACCCAGTACTTC. It translates to CASSFTTQETQYF.

This clone has just a few counts. The chain has TRBV7-9 and TRBJ1-2; 9 nucleotides match TRBD1. The germline V gene encodes CDR1 SEHNR and CDR2 FQNEAQ (reference sequence). Germline trimming cut 1 base from V and 8 bases from J; bases unmatched to any gene: 5. The CDR3 consists of 14 residues. CDR3 DNA: TGTGCCAGCAGCTTAGTGGGACAGGGATGGGGCTACACCTTC. Protein: CASSLVGQGWGYTF.

The table lists this clone with a few counts. V is TRBV4-1 and J is TRBJ2-5; unclear D gene. The CDR3 loop spans 14 amino acids. The germline V gene encodes CDR1 MGHRA and CDR2 YSYEKL. Trimming left V 2 bases short and J 2 bases short, with 9 bases between. CDR3 sequence reads: CASSQMRWQETQYF. CDR3 nucleotide sequence: TGCGCCAGCAGCCAAATGCGATGGCAAGAGACCCAGTACTTC.

The chain combines TRBV7-9 with TRBJ1-6; 11 nucleotides line up with TRBD1. The ends lost 5 bases at V and 0 bases at J; junction bases unmatched: 9. The CDR3 covers 19 residues. CDR1 is SEHNR, CDR2 FQNEAQ, per germline (reference sequence). As DNA, the CDR3 is TGTGCCAGCAGCGAACCGGGACAGGGGGTTAGCTCCTATAATTCACCCCTCCACTTT. This sequence encodes CASSEPGQGVSSYNSPLHF.